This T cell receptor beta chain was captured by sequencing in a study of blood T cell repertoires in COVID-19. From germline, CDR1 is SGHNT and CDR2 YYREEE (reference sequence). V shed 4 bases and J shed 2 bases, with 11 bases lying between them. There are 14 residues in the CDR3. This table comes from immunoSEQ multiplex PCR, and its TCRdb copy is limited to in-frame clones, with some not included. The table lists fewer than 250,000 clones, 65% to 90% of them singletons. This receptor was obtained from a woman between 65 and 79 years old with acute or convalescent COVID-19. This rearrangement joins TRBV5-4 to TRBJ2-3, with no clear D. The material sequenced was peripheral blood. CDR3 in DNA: TGTGCCAGCAGCCCGATCGACTCCACAGATACGCAGTATTTT. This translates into CASSPIDSTDTQYF.